Following are 10 T cell receptor beta chains from one sample sequenced in a study of blood T cell repertoires in COVID-19 (dated by TCRdb to 2018 to 2020). The library came from the immunoSEQ multiplex PCR assay. TCRdb provides this immuneACCESS table in a form limited to in-frame rearrangements. Some clones are lacking; in checked studies, under half of them reflect an unresolved V gene, and why the rest are absent is not known. The sample table lists 250,000 to 350,000 clones, more than 85% of them with a count of one. The biggest ten clones account for less than 20% of the sample. The specimen sequenced was PBMCs or T cells enriched from blood (not recorded which). These receptors all come from a young woman who had recovered from COVID-19.

The chain links TRBV4-3 to TRBJ1-6; 8 nucleotides align to TRBD1. This CDR3 is built from 15 residues. CDR1 is LGHNA, CDR2 YSLEER, per germline. V lost 1 base and J lost 8; bases outside the gene matches: 4. As DNA, the CDR3 is TGCGCCAGCAGCCAAGGTACAGGGGGATATTCACCCCTCCACTTT. It is translated as CASSQGTGGYSPLHF.

The chain recombines TRBV5-4 with TRBJ1-2, with 9 bases identical to TRBD1. The CDR3 has 13 residues. With 7 bases clipped from V and 7 bases from J, the junction kept 8 bases outside the gene matches. The germline V gene has CDR1 SGHNT and CDR2 YYREEE (reference sequence). The CDR3 bases are TGTGCCAGCGAACAACAGGGGGCGGCTGGCTACACCTTC. It yields the protein CASEQQGAAGYTF.

This clone has a single count. J is TRBJ1-2 and V is TRBV23-1; tentatively, D is TRBD1 (5 bases). TRBV23-1 counts as an open reading frame of uncertain function. CDR3 length: 15 amino acids. V was cut by 0 bases and J by 3 bases, with 11 bases left in between. This CDR3 is CASSQSGGDHYGYTF. CDR3 nucleotide sequence: TGCGCCAGCAGTCAATCAGGAGGGGACCACTATGGCTACACCTTC.

The chain couples TRBV9 to TRBJ2-2; 7 bases are shared with TRBD2. Germline V gives CDR1 SGDLS, CDR2 YYNGEE. After removal of 9 bases from V and 2 bases from J, the junction contained 7 bases not matched to a gene. This CDR3 contains 14 residues. The CDR3 DNA reads TGTGCCACCGGGGGGAGTCTAAACACCGGGGAGCTGTTTTTT. Its translation: CATGGSLNTGELFF.

The chain has TRBV5-4 and TRBJ2-2; 9 nucleotides align to TRBD2. Trimming at V came to 1 base and at J to 3 bases, leaving 1 base not matched to a gene. Germline V CDR1 and CDR2: SGHNT, YYREEE (reference sequence). The CDR3 is 15 residues long. CDR3 in amino acids: CASSLLAGDTGELFF. CDR3 nucleotides: TGTGCCAGCAGCTTGTTAGCGGGGGACACCGGGGAGCTGTTTTTT.

This chain uses TRBV25-1 with TRBJ2-7; no reliable D call. V was trimmed by 3 bases and J by 4 bases, leaving 4 bases between them. The CDR3 sequence is 11 residues long. Germline V gives CDR1 MGHDK, CDR2 SYGVNS. CDR3 bases: TGTGCCAGCAGTGACCTATACGAGCAGTACTTC. The encoded protein is CASSDLYEQYF.

The DNA of the CDR3 is TGTGCCAGCCACACCGGGACTAAAGCTTTCTTT. Its translation is CASHTGTKAFF. This chain joins TRBV25-1 and TRBJ1-1; perhaps TRBD1 as D (5 bases). Germline assignment: CDR1 MGHDK and CDR2 SYGVNS. There are 11 residues in the CDR3. The V end lost 8 bases, the J end lost 9 bases, and 13 bases lay between the germline ends.

The CDR3 sequence: CASSQSGSGFTLHF. The CDR3 coding sequence is TGTGCCAGCAGCCAAAGCGGTTCCGGCTTCACCCTCCACTTT. The gene calls are TRBV7-8 and TRBJ1-6; D call uncertain. The CDR3 runs 14 residues. The V end was cut by 5 bases, the J end by 14 bases, with 19 bases between. Germline CDR1 reads SGHVS; CDR2 reads FQNEAQ.

V is TRBV5-4 and J is TRBJ2-1, with 7 bases identical to TRBD1. Germline values: CDR1 SGHNT, CDR2 YYREEE (reference sequence). With V trimmed by 4 bases and J by 5 bases, 9 bases remained unmatched. The CDR3 consists of 15 residues. The CDR3 is CASSDQGQHNNEQFF. In nucleotides, the CDR3 is TGTGCCAGCAGCGACCAGGGACAGCACAACAATGAGCAGTTCTTC.

This chain joins TRBV7-6 and TRBJ2-7; 10 nucleotides align to TRBD1. The CDR3 spans 16 residues. Germline CDR1 and CDR2: SGHVS and FNYEAQ. After removal of 5 bases from V and 2 bases from J, the junction contained 9 bases not matched to a gene. The CDR3, as DNA: TGTGCCAGCAGCCGAAACGACAGGGGGCGAACCTACGAGCAGTACTTC. This gives the protein CASSRNDRGRTYEQYF.